This TCR beta chain emerged from a study of blood T cell repertoires in COVID-19. Trimming took 6 bases from V and 0 from J, leaving 12 bases between them. CDR1 is LNHDA, CDR2 SQIVND, per germline (reference sequence). The CDR3 length is 15 residues. Repertoires were generated with immunoSEQ multiplex PCR, while TCRdb's copy carries only in-frame clones and drops some. This sample has approximately 200,000 clones, with 87% found just once. The chain has TRBV19 and TRBJ1-5; D possibly corresponds to TRBD1 (5 bases). The sequence was collected from a man aged 30 to 45 who had recovered from COVID-19. The sample taken for sequencing was PBMCs or T cells enriched from blood (not recorded which). The CDR3 region is CASRTTDYSNQPQHF. The CDR3 nucleotides read TGTGCCAGTAGAACGACAGATTATAGCAATCAGCCCCAGCATTTT.